This T cell receptor (beta chain) was identified in a study of cytomegalovirus exposure and HLA in healthy donors. General study findings and limits: Compared with the roughly 670-donor mean, an Asian-associated ancestry cluster reportedly had fewer N-insertions, according to a later analysis. Researchers had no immune exposure information except CMV serostatus available. In a later analysis, TCR beta V- and J-gene trimming showed a link to a missense DCLRE1C variant. Most TCRs appeared rarely, but some public TCRs recurred in many donors.

V lost 3 bases and J lost 4, with 12 bases in between. This CDR3 has 14 residues. CDR1 is SGHDN, CDR2 FVKESK, per germline. As regards this clone: Its specificity is not known.

A multiplex PCR was run with 60 Vbeta primers and 13 Jbeta primers. Clones were read by immunoSEQ multiplex PCR, and TCRdb kept only the in-frame ones, dropping some. The repertoire holds over 200,000 clones, with approximately 82% as singletons. The chain combines TRBV14 with TRBJ1-1, with D perhaps TRBD1 (5 bases). What was sequenced was PBMCs. The source of this sequence is a woman between 40 and 55 years old in good health and CMV-seronegative. In nucleotides, the CDR3 is TGTGCCAGCAGCCACGAGTGGGGGGTCACTGAAGCTTTCTTT. This translates into CASSHEWGVTEAFF.